Presented here are 12 T cell receptor beta chains from one specimen sequenced in a study of blood T cell repertoires in COVID-19. Using immunoSEQ multiplex PCR, the repertoire was profiled, and TCRdb retains in-frame clones only, with some absent. The sample carries 380,000 or so clones, 88% recorded once. Input material: PBMCs or T cells enriched from blood (not recorded which). The receptors here all came from a woman aged 35 to 49 with acute COVID-19.

J is TRBJ1-6 and V is TRBV30; D perhaps matches TRBD1 (5 bases). Germline V CDR1 and CDR2: GTSNPN, SVGIG (reference sequence). CDR3 size: 13 residues. V was pared by 4 bases and J by 7 bases, with 11 bases between. In DNA form, the CDR3 reads TGTGCCTGGAATCGGGGGGGGAATTCACCCCTCCACTTT. Protein: CAWNRGGNSPLHF.

The V gene is TRBV10-3, the J gene TRBJ1-1; 7 bases map to TRBD1. The germline V gene encodes CDR1 ENHRY and CDR2 SYGVKD. V was clipped by 2 bases and J by 7 bases; unmatched bases: 7. CDR3 length: 14 amino acids. CDR3 bases: TGTGCCATCAGTGAGCCTAACAGGGGTAATGAAGCTTTCTTT. It yields the protein CAISEPNRGNEAFF.

The rearrangement joins TRBV13 to TRBJ2-5; TRBD2 matches 8 bases. Germline V gene sequence: CDR1 PRHDT, CDR2 FYEKMQ (reference sequence). The CDR3 totals 14 residues. The J segment lost 0 bases and the V segment lost 10 bases, leaving 7 bases of the junction unmatched. This CDR3 is CATRRGGNQETQYF. The CDR3 coding sequence is TGTGCCACCCGACGGGGGGGGAACCAAGAGACCCAGTACTTC.

The chain carries TRBV18 and TRBJ1-6, with D uncertain. V dropped 3 bases and J dropped 0 bases, with 18 bases sitting between them. The germline V gene has CDR1 KGHSH and CDR2 LQKENI. The CDR3 is made up of 19 amino acids. The CDR3 region is CASSPVRQAASSYNSPLHF. The CDR3 nucleotides read TGTGCCAGCTCACCGGTCCGCCAGGCCGCAAGCTCCTATAATTCACCCCTCCACTTT.

The chain recombines TRBV6-6 with TRBJ2-7; D is perhaps TRBD2 (5 bases). The CDR3 length is 16 residues. With 2 bases removed from V and 4 bases from J, the gap between germline ends came to 18 bases. The germline gives CDR1 MNHNY, CDR2 SVGAGI (reference sequence). CDR3 protein: CASSYAGSGRPYEQYF. The CDR3 bases are TGTGCCAGCAGTTACGCTGGGTCGGGGAGACCTTACGAGCAGTACTTC.

This clone was seen a handful of times. The gene calls are TRBV2 and TRBJ2-5; 8 bases fit TRBD2. The CDR3 runs 16 residues. Looked up from germline, CDR1 is SNHLY and CDR2 is FYNNEI. Germline trimming cut 4 bases from V and 2 bases from J; bases unmatched to any gene: 9. The CDR3 region is CASSVGTRGPQETQYF. Written as DNA, the CDR3 is TGTGCCAGCAGTGTGGGGACTAGAGGGCCTCAAGAGACCCAGTACTTC.

J is TRBJ2-7 and V is TRBV12-5, with D maybe TRBD1 (6 bases). V lost 7 bases to trimming and J lost 1 base, with 17 bases between them. Germline values: CDR1 LGHNT, CDR2 FRNRAP. This CDR3 is built from 15 residues. CDR3 in amino acids: CASAPGDSRSYEQYF. CDR3 in DNA: TGTGCTAGTGCCCCAGGGGATTCTAGGTCCTACGAGCAGTACTTC.

V and J are TRBV2 and TRBJ2-3, with TRBD1 as a possible D gene (6 bases). The CDR3 consists of 11 residues. Germline V gene data show CDR1 as SNHLY and CDR2 as FYNNEI. V lost 6 bases, J lost 10 bases, and 11 bases lay in between. Here the CDR3 reads CASRLQGAQYF. The DNA for the CDR3 is TGTGCCAGCAGGCTACAGGGCGCGCAGTATTTT.

The chain employs TRBV5-1 and TRBJ1-1; 8 bases fit TRBD1. V gave up 0 bases and J gave up 1 base; unmatched junction bases: 11. CDR3 size: 18 residues. The germline V gene encodes CDR1 SGHRS and CDR2 YFSETQ. CDR3 DNA sequence: TGCGCCAGCAGCTTGGCACCCAGGGGGCCATACCAGAACACTGAAGCTTTCTTT. The encoded protein is CASSLAPRGPYQNTEAFF.

The chain uses TRBV12-3 or TRBV12-4 and TRBJ1-2, with D unresolved. Trimming shortened V by 5 bases and J by 6 bases, and 7 bases separated the two germline ends. The CDR3 consists of 11 residues. CDR3 DNA: TGTGCCAGCAGTAAATATAATGGCTACACCTTC. Its translation is CASSKYNGYTF.

The J gene is TRBJ1-6, the V gene TRBV11-2; D remains unclear. V lost 6 bases to trimming and J lost 9 bases, with 18 bases between them. The CDR3 sequence is 15 residues long. Germline V lookup: CDR1 SGHAT, CDR2 FQNNGV. DNA of the CDR3: TGTGCCAGCAGACGGGTGGGGAGCGGAGGTTCACCCCTCCACTTT. Protein: CASRRVGSGGSPLHF. The full variable domain, rest sourced from reference TRBV11-2 and TRBJ1-6, is EAGVAQSPRYKIIEKRQSVAFWCNPISGHATLYWYQQILGQGPKLLIQFQNNGVVDDSQLPKDRFSAERLKGVDSTLKIQPAKLEDSAVYLCASRRVGSGGSPLHFGNGTRLTVT.

The chain couples TRBV5-1 to TRBJ2-1; TRBD1 matches 7 bases. The ends lost 1 base at V and 4 bases at J; junction bases unmatched: 2. CDR1 SGHRS and CDR2 YFSETQ come from the germline V gene. This CDR3 has 14 residues. The CDR3 region has the DNA TGCGCCAGCAGCTTGAGGGACAGTTACAATGAGCAGTTCTTC. This sequence encodes CASSLRDSYNEQFF.